The subject of this entry is one TCR beta chain. Germline CDR1 reads MRHNA; CDR2 reads SNTAGT. With V trimmed by 2 bases and J by 10 bases, 5 bases remained unmatched. This CDR3 region has 13 residues. This sample was included in a study of blood T cell repertoires in COVID-19. Study information: Both acute and convalescent COVID-19 samples were obtained from the United States, Italy and Spain.

Some clones are missing from TCRdb's copy, which holds only in-frame ones; the method was immunoSEQ multiplex PCR. The sample yields around 200,000 clones, approximately 86% seen once. The sample taken for sequencing was peripheral blood. J is TRBJ2-1 and V is TRBV6-4; 7 bases are a match to TRBD2. The receptor was derived from a man between 65 and 85 years old with acute or convalescent COVID-19. CDR3 nucleotides: TGTGCCAGCAGTGACCCCCGCGGGGGAGAGCAGTTCTTC. It codes for CASSDPRGGEQFF.